The clone carrying this T cell receptor (beta chain) appeared a few times. This sample was taken from a study of T cells in Graves' hyperthyroidism and ophthalmopathy. This CDR3 comprises 14 residues. Per germline, CDR1 PRHDT and CDR2 FYEKMQ (reference sequence). Between the trimmed V and J ends, which lost 5 bases and 2 bases, there was a span of 13 bases. From RNA transcripts, TCR beta CDR3 regions were amplified. HTBI primers were employed in a first-round RT-PCR of the TCR CDR3. One entry per CDR3 protein results from TCRdb running MiXCR on the multiplex PCR reads. The sample holds around 350,000 distinct CDR3 sequences, about 20% seen once.

This chain uses TRBV13 with TRBJ2-7; either TRBD1 or TRBD2 may fit D (7 bases each). Input material: blood. The receptor was derived from a woman aged 18-29 years with Graves' hyperthyroidism. This CDR3 is CASSRRGGTYEQYF. The CDR3 DNA reads TGTGCCAGCAGCCGCAGGGGGGGGACCTACGAGCAGTACTTC.